This TCR beta chain was retrieved from a study of T-cell memory formation after mild COVID-19. V dropped 2 bases and J dropped 5; count of bases not matched to a gene: 5. The CDR3 is 14 residues long. In germline, CDR1 is MNHNY, CDR2 SVGAGI (reference sequence). This clonotype appeared a few times. A single record per CDR3 protein comes from TCRdb applying MiXCR to the 5' RACE reads. Altogether 410,000 or so distinct CDR3 sequences are present, around 22% being singletons, with the ten largest covering around 12%. The genes are TRBV6-6 and TRBJ2-5, with 7 bases aligning to TRBD1. The sequence derives from an adult woman who had mild COVID-19 (a few samples of this study predate the infection). Cell type and time point are not known. The specimen was PBMCs or a T cell subset sorted from them (not recorded which). This CDR3 is CASSYGRGSETQYF. The CDR3, as DNA: TGTGCCAGCAGTTACGGCAGGGGGTCTGAGACCCAGTACTTC.